A selection of T cell receptor beta chains follows, all from one sample in a study of radiation and T cells in renal cell carcinoma. TCRdb's table, derived via immunoSEQ multiplex PCR, lists solely in-frame clones and lacks some. Of 45,000 to 55,000 clones in the sample, less than 85% were seen once. Sequenced material: blood, taken from a patient whose treatment included radiotherapy and nephrectomy. The receptors derive from a woman between 70 and 85 years old with renal cell carcinoma. Each CDR3 is given with its conserved first and last residue. Each record gives: V gene, clone size, D gene, J gene, CDR3 protein, CDR3 DNA. A D gene is named only where the DNA matches it firmly. Rows give clone size only sometimes, using once, few, many, or a class for an expanded clone.

>TRBV7-9|NA|TRBD1|TRBJ2-1
CASSHGTGDFF
TGTGCCAGCAGCCACGGGACAGGTGATTTCTTC
>TRBV6-6|NA|NA|TRBJ2-7
CASSPGAYEQYF
TGTGCCAGCAGCCCCGGAGCCTACGAGCAGTACTTC
>TRBV28|NA|TRBD1|TRBJ1-2
CASSLGGQAASTGGYTF
TGTGCCAGCAGTTTAGGGGGACAGGCGGCCTCAACGGGCGGCTACACCTTC
>TRBV7-2|once|NA|TRBJ2-2
CASSLFYQGTGELFF
TGTGCCAGCAGCTTGTTCTACCAGGGCACCGGGGAGCTGTTTTTT
>TRBV18|NA|NA|TRBJ1-1
CASSTGTENTEAFF
TGTGCCAGCTCTACCGGGACGGAGAACACTGAAGCTTTCTTT
>TRBV4-2|NA|NA|TRBJ2-2
CASSLRQENTGELFF
TGTGCCAGCAGCCTGAGACAGGAGAACACCGGGGAGCTGTTTTTT
>TRBV6-1|NA|TRBD1|TRBJ2-1
CASSGWDRNNEQFF
TGTGCCAGCAGTGGATGGGACAGAAACAATGAGCAGTTCTTC
>TRBV27|few|TRBD1|TRBJ1-1
CASSLSGTGMNTEAFF
TGTGCCAGCAGTTTATCAGGGACAGGCATGAACACTGAAGCTTTCTTT
>TRBV5-1|NA|NA|TRBJ2-7
CASSWGEVVGVSYEQYF
TGCGCCAGCAGCTGGGGCGAAGTCGTCGGAGTTTCCTACGAGCAGTACTTC
>TRBV7-9|NA|NA|TRBJ2-7
CASSPTGYEQYF
TGTGCCAGCAGCCCGACAGGCTACGAGCAGTACTTC
>TRBV25-1|NA|TRBD1|TRBJ1-2
CAAGTGLYGYTF
TGTGCAGCCGGGACAGGGCTTTATGGCTACACCTTC
>TRBV19|NA|NA|TRBJ2-1
CASSGMSSYNEQFF
TGTGCCAGTAGTGGTATGAGCTCCTACAATGAGCAGTTCTTC
>TRBV18|NA|NA|TRBJ1-5
CASSPTLGTHNQPQHF
TGTGCCAGCTCACCCACCCTCGGGACACACAATCAGCCCCAGCATTTT
>TRBV5-1|NA|NA|TRBJ2-5
CASSFSQETQYF
TGCGCCAGCAGCTTCTCCCAAGAGACCCAGTACTTC
>TRBV15|NA|NA|TRBJ2-3
CATSSGGPDTQYF
TGTGCCACCAGCAGTGGCGGCCCAGATACGCAGTATTTT
>TRBV6-1|NA|NA|TRBJ2-3
CASSQSTPQANTQYF
TGTGCCAGCAGTCAATCGACCCCCCAAGCGAATACGCAGTATTTT
>TRBV5-1|NA|TRBD2|TRBJ2-3
CASIAGGPGADTQYF
TGCGCCAGTATAGCGGGGGGGCCAGGGGCAGATACGCAGTATTTT
>TRBV4-1|few|TRBD2|TRBJ2-7
CASSPSGLAGVYEQYF
TGCGCCAGCAGCCCGAGCGGACTAGCGGGAGTCTACGAGCAGTACTTC
>TRBV25-1|few|TRBD2|TRBJ2-1
CASSAVAGVSYNEQFF
TGTGCCAGCAGTGCCGTAGCGGGAGTCTCTTACAATGAGCAGTTCTTC